This T cell receptor (beta chain) was obtained from a study of regulatory T cells in long-lasting Graves disease. The overall study: Patients with new Graves' disease had used antithyroid drugs below 3 months. Study-wide findings and caveats: Peripheral blood, not thyroid tissue, was the sole material studied. Persistent disease samples used TRBV28, TRBJ1-2 and TRBJ2-5 preferentially. Whereas new patients shared about a thousand public clonotypes, persistent patients shared more, at under 3,500.

Looked up from germline, CDR1 is MNHEY and CDR2 is SMNVEV (reference sequence). This CDR3 spans 12 amino acids. V lost 4 bases and J lost 4, with 5 bases in between. The time point here: newly diagnosed GD, antithyroid drugs for less than 3 months. The TCR library was prepared using RNA isolated from PBMCs. Concerning this clonotype: Its antigen is currently unknown.

Arm-PCR of CDR3 regions and iRepertoire HTBI primers were used to build TCR beta libraries. TCRdb recomputed calls from the multiplex PCR reads with MiXCR, one row per CDR3 protein. The sample includes around 400,000 distinct CDR3 sequences, 15% of them seen just once. The source material was peripheral blood mononuclear cells (PBMCs), sampled at new diagnosis, from a patient treated with antithyroid drugs. The sequence was obtained from a female donor with Graves disease. The V gene is TRBV27, the J gene TRBJ1-5; D gene uncertain. The CDR3 loop reads CASSSENQPQHF. CDR3 sequence (DNA): TGTGCCAGCAGTTCGGAGAATCAGCCCCAGCATTTT.